The 3 T cell receptor beta chains below come from one sample, sequenced in a study of blood T cell repertoires in COVID-19. Clones were sequenced by immunoSEQ multiplex PCR, and TCRdb holds only the in-frame ones, with some missing. Here the sample spans over 150,000 clones, 94% being singletons. The specimen sequenced was peripheral blood. The receptors here all came from a man aged 30-40 years with COVID-19, enrolled during active disease.

The rearrangement uses TRBV4-2 and TRBJ1-3; 8 nucleotides line up with TRBD1. The CDR3 consists of 16 residues. Germline assignment: CDR1 LGHNA and CDR2 YNFKEQ. The junction had 6 bases not matched to a gene; V was cut back by 0 bases and J by 5 bases. The CDR3 spells CASSQDRTGNRNTIYF. CDR3 sequence (DNA): TGTGCCAGCAGCCAAGATAGGACAGGGAATAGAAACACCATATATTTT.

This clone was recorded only once. This chain's CDR3 is CASSLTSGGAGEQYF. The CDR3 DNA reads as TGTGCCAGCAGTTTAACTAGCGGGGGGGCGGGGGAGCAGTACTTC. V usage is TRBV27 and J usage is TRBJ2-7; 13 bases map to TRBD2. The CDR3 is 15 residues long. Germline CDR1 and CDR2: MNHEY and SMNVEV (reference sequence). V gave up 2 bases and J gave up 7 bases; unmatched junction bases: 5.

V usage is TRBV9 and J usage is TRBJ2-3; no definite D call. Deletions cut 3 bases from V and 5 bases from J, with 13 bases between. The CDR3 consists of 14 residues. CDR1 and CDR2 from the germline V gene are SGDLS and YYNGEE. The CDR3 DNA reads as TGTGCCAGCAGCGGGTACCATACGGGAGATACGCAGTATTTT. This encodes CASSGYHTGDTQYF. The variable domain in full, with the rest retrieved from reference TRBV9 and TRBJ2-3, is DSGVTQTPKHLITATGQRVTLRCSPRSGDLSVYWYQQSLDQGLQFLIQYYNGEERAKGNILERFSAQQFPDLHSELNLSSLELGDSALYFCASSGYHTGDTQYFGPGTRLTVL.